This is a list of T cell receptor beta chains from one sample in a study of T-cell reconstitution after alpha-beta-depleted transplantation in children. TCRdb itself ran the PCR reads through MiXCR, one entry per CDR3 protein. This sample has about 610,000 distinct CDR3 sequences, with under 12% found just once. The sequenced sample was PBMCs from the stem cell graft donor, obtained from the stem cell graft. These receptors were obtained from a human donor who donated a stem cell graft to a child with acute myeloid leukemia. Both conserved end residues are part of each CDR3. A D gene is named only where the DNA matches it firmly. The listing skips clone size in some rows; elsewhere it reads once, few, many or a size class.

cdr3_aa cdr3_nt v_call clone_size j_call d_call
CASSLLGGYTEAFF TGTGCCAGCAGCTTACTAGGGGGTTACACTGAAGCTTTCTTT TRBV7-3 - TRBJ1-1 -
CASSPPSPLAGVDNEQFF TGTGCCAGCAGCCCACCCTCCCCACTAGCGGGAGTGGACAATGAGCAGTTCTTC TRBV7-8 - TRBJ2-1 TRBD2
CASSLEGGRGYEQYF TGTGCCAGCAGCTTAGAGGGAGGGAGGGGCTACGAGCAGTACTTC TRBV7-8 - TRBJ2-7 TRBD2
CASSIKQESYEQYF TGCGCCAGCAGCATTAAACAGGAATCCTACGAGCAGTACTTC TRBV5-1 few TRBJ2-7 -
CASSYAGGTDTQYF TGTGCCAGCAGTTACGCGGGAGGGACAGATACGCAGTATTTT TRBV6-2/TRBV6-3 few TRBJ2-3 TRBD2
CASSQGTSGMSEQFF TGTGCCAGCAGCCAAGGGACTAGCGGGATGTCTGAGCAGTTCTTC TRBV7-9 few TRBJ2-1 TRBD2
CSVWGLAGAAADTQYF TGCAGTGTTTGGGGACTAGCGGGAGCTGCGGCAGATACGCAGTATTTT TRBV20-1 once TRBJ2-3 TRBD2
CASSISGSDYNEQFF TGCGCCAGCAGCATTAGCGGGAGTGACTACAATGAGCAGTTCTTC TRBV5-1 many TRBJ2-1 TRBD2
CASSFGLAGQTQYF TGCGCCAGCAGCTTCGGACTAGCGGGACAGACGCAGTATTTT TRBV5-1 - TRBJ2-3 TRBD2
CSASPGHLEQFF TGCAGTGCTTCTCCGGGACACCTTGAGCAGTTCTTC TRBV20-1 many TRBJ2-1 -
CATSRPKGGGNTIYF TGTGCCACCAGCAGGCCCAAGGGTGGTGGAAACACCATATATTTT TRBV15 many TRBJ1-3 -
CASGPQNTQYF TGTGCCAGCGGGCCACAGAATACGCAGTATTTT TRBV28 many TRBJ2-3 -
CASSKALGGTYEQYF TGTGCCAGCAGCAAAGCACTCGGTGGCACCTACGAGCAGTACTTC TRBV21-1 many TRBJ2-7 -
CSARGGEGAVTGELFF TGCAGTGCTAGGGGCGGGGAGGGGGCCGTCACCGGGGAGCTGTTTTTT TRBV20-1 few TRBJ2-2 -
CAISELRGQGGPPYEQYF TGTGCCATCAGTGAGCTGCGGGGCCAGGGTGGTCCTCCCTACGAGCAGTACTTC TRBV10-3 many TRBJ2-7 -
CASRFTGINLGNEQFF TGTGCCAGCAGATTCACGGGGATTAATTTAGGCAATGAGCAGTTCTTC TRBV28 many TRBJ2-1 -
CASSSDRGSGNTIYF TGTGCCAGCAGCTCCGACAGGGGCTCTGGAAACACCATATATTTT TRBV7-9 few TRBJ1-3 TRBD1
CAWRSGLAGPYNEQFF TGTGCCTGGAGGTCTGGACTAGCTGGTCCCTACAATGAGCAGTTCTTC TRBV30 few TRBJ2-1 TRBD2
CASSYFWGTEAFF TGTGCCAGCAGCTACTTCTGGGGCACTGAAGCTTTCTTT TRBV7-6 many TRBJ1-1 -
CASSGTGFNEKLFF TGTGCCAGCAGTGGGACAGGGTTTAATGAAAAACTGTTTTTT TRBV6-1 many TRBJ1-4 TRBD1
CASSWDPRERLFF TGTGCCAGCAGTTGGGATCCGAGAGAAAGACTGTTTTTT TRBV27 few TRBJ1-4 -
CASSLEEGSRETQYF TGCGCCAGCAGCTTGGAGGAGGGTAGTAGGGAGACCCAGTACTTC TRBV5-1 - TRBJ2-5 -
CASSQDGALGGNQPQHF TGTGCCAGCAGCCAAGACGGAGCCCTCGGAGGCAATCAGCCCCAGCATTTT TRBV4-2 few TRBJ1-5 -
CSVQQGTDTQYF TGCAGCGTCCAACAGGGTACAGATACGCAGTATTTT TRBV29-1 many TRBJ2-3 -
CASSQEGLASEQYF TGTGCCAGCAGCCAAGAGGGACTAGCGAGCGAGCAGTACTTC TRBV4-2 few TRBJ2-7 TRBD2
CASSGLVSGRAYNEQFF TGCGCCAGCAGCGGGCTTGTTAGCGGGAGGGCGTACAATGAGCAGTTCTTC TRBV5-1 once TRBJ2-1 TRBD2
CASSFLMAATDTQYF TGTGCCAGCAGTTTTTTGATGGCGGCCACAGATACGCAGTATTTT TRBV27 many TRBJ2-3 -
CASSGGLGREETQYF TGTGCCAGCAGTGGGGGGCTAGGAAGAGAAGAGACCCAGTACTTC TRBV25-1 few TRBJ2-5 -
CASGGTSGLQETQYF TGTGCCAGCGGGGGGACTAGCGGGCTGCAAGAGACCCAGTACTTC TRBV6-1 few TRBJ2-5 TRBD2
CASSLDNRAPEAFF TGTGCCAGCAGCTTAGATAACAGGGCCCCTGAAGCTTTCTTT TRBV7-2 many TRBJ1-1 -
CASSLEQGEKPQHF TGTGCCAGCAGCTTAGAACAGGGCGAAAAGCCCCAGCATTTT TRBV7-2 many TRBJ1-5 -
CASSAGLAGPYEQYF TGTGCCAGCAGCGCCGGACTAGCGGGACCCTACGAGCAGTACTTC TRBV9 many TRBJ2-7 TRBD2
CASSLVLPGELFF TGTGCCAGCAGCTTAGTCCTTCCGGGGGAGCTGTTTTTT TRBV7-2 - TRBJ2-2 -